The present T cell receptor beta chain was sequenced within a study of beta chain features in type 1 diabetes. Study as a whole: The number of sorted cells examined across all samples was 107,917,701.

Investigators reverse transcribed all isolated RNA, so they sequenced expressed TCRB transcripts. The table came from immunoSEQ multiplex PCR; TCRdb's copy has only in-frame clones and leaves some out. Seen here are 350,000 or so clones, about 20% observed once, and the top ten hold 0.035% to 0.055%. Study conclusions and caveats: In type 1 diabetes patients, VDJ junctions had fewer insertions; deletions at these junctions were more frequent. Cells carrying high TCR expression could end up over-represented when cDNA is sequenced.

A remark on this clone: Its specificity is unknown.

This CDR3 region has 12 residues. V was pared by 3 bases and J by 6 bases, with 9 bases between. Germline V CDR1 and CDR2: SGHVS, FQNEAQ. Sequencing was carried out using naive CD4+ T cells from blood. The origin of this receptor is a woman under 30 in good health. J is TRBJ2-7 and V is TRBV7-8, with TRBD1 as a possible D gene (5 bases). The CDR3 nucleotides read TGTGCCAGCAGCTTTCAGGGTGGCGAGCAGTACTTC. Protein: CASSFQGGEQYF.